The entry below gives a single T cell receptor (beta chain) sequence along with its context. Germline V gene sequence: CDR1 GTSNPN, CDR2 SVGIG (reference sequence). This CDR3 has 16 residues. J was trimmed by 7 bases and V by 2 bases; bases with no gene match: 9. What was amplified from RNA transcripts were TCR beta CDR3 regions. The primer set for the first-round RT-PCR of the TCR CDR3 was HTBI. One entry per CDR3 protein, called by TCRdb with MiXCR from the multiplex PCR reads. The table includes hundreds of thousands of distinct CDR3 sequences, less than 15% detected once. This sample is part of a study of T cells in Graves' hyperthyroidism and ophthalmopathy.

The clonotype comes from a woman aged 18-29 years with Graves' hyperthyroidism. Material for sequencing was blood. V and J are TRBV30 and TRBJ2-1; TRBD2 matches 12 bases. Here the CDR3 DNA reads TGTGCCTGGAGTATACTAGCGGGGGGTCCCTGGAATGAGCAGTTCTTC. Translation gives CAWSILAGGPWNEQFF. The full variable domain, in which reference TRBV30 and TRBJ2-1 provide the parts outside the CDR3, is SQTIHQWPATLVQPVGSPLSLECTVEGTSNPNLYWYRQAAGRGLQLLFYSVGIGQISSEVPQNLSASRPQDRQFILSSKKLLLSDSGFYLCAWSILAGGPWNEQFFGPGTRLTVL.